A single sample gave rise to the 32 T cell receptor beta chains below, sequenced in a study of blood T cells in healthy people across ages. A second 7 to 11 cycle PCR used barcoded and J-beta primers. TCRdb redid the calling of the 5' RACE reads with MiXCR, one entry per CDR3 protein. The repertoire holds around 700,000 distinct CDR3 sequences, with 25% as singletons. This sample also appeared in a second study, on T cells of mothers and their children.

Specimen: blood. The receptors shown here come from a boy aged 5-17 years in good health.

This clonotype turned up a few times. The chain employs TRBV29-1 and TRBJ1-1; perhaps TRBD1 as D (5 bases). With 3 bases removed from V and 8 bases from J, the gap between germline ends came to 10 bases. The germline CDR1 and CDR2 sequences are SQVTM and ANQGSEA. CDR3 size: 11 residues. The CDR3 DNA is TGCAGCGTTGACAGTCGGGGGGAAGCTTTCTTT. Amino acid sequence: CSVDSRGEAFF.

This chain uses TRBV28 with TRBJ2-7, with 9 bases identical to TRBD1. CDR1 and CDR2 from the germline V gene are MDHEN and SYDVKM. J gave up 9 bases and V 6 bases, and 12 bases lay outside the gene matches. The CDR3 is made up of 14 amino acids. In nucleotides, the CDR3 is TGTGCCAGCAGAAAACAGGGGGCGCTGAATGCGCAGTACTTC. Amino acid sequence: CASRKQGALNAQYF.

A single count supports this clonotype. The chain couples TRBV20-1 to TRBJ1-1; no definite D call. The V gene lost 5 bases and the J gene lost 3 bases, with 16 bases spanning the gap. The length of the CDR3 is 14 residues. The germline V gene has CDR1 DFQATT and CDR2 SNEGSKA (reference sequence). The CDR3 DNA is TGCAGTGCTTGGGTCCCGGGCAGAGACACTGAAGCTTTCTTT. Translated: CSAWVPGRDTEAFF.

This chain uses TRBV6-5 with TRBJ1-1, with 7 positions matching TRBD1. Trimming cost V 0 bases and J 3 bases; bases outside gene matches: 4. Per germline, CDR1 MNHEY and CDR2 SVGAGI. The CDR3 runs to 15 residues. CDR3 loop: CASSYSLQGDTEAFF. CDR3 DNA: TGTGCCAGCAGTTACTCGCTGCAGGGGGACACTGAAGCTTTCTTT.

The chain combines TRBV20-1 with TRBJ1-1; no definite D call. The CDR3 loop spans 13 amino acids. Per the germline V gene, CDR1 is DFQATT and CDR2 is SNEGSKA (reference sequence). The V end was cut by 3 bases, the J end by 1 base, with 9 bases between. CDR3 sequence (DNA): TGCAGTGCTAGGAAATCAGGGAACACTGAAGCTTTCTTT. This sequence encodes CSARKSGNTEAFF.

This clonotype has more than one count but fewer than ten. This chain connects TRBV6-1 to TRBJ1-1; 8 nucleotides match TRBD1. The CDR3 length is 14 residues. V gave up 5 bases and J gave up 5 bases; unmatched junction bases: 7. Germline V gene lookup returns CDR1 MNHNS and CDR2 SASEGT. For the CDR3, the DNA is TGTGCCAGCAGTCAATACAGGGGGTGGACTGAAGCTTTCTTT. Amino acid sequence: CASSQYRGWTEAFF.

The chain links TRBV6-2 or TRBV6-3 to TRBJ2-2; D gene unclear. Germline values: CDR1 MNHEY, CDR2 SVGEGT. This CDR3 has 13 amino acids. V was pared by 2 bases and J by 0 bases, with 1 base between. The chain's CDR3 is CASSYANTGELFF. The CDR3 nucleotides are TGTGCCAGCAGTTACGCGAACACCGGGGAGCTGTTTTTT.

This clonotype was observed a few times. The J gene is TRBJ2-5, the V gene TRBV20-1, with 9 bases that match TRBD1. The J segment lost 4 bases and the V segment lost 6 bases, leaving 6 bases of the junction unmatched. Germline assignment: CDR1 DFQATT and CDR2 SNEGSKA (reference sequence). The CDR3 runs to 13 residues. The CDR3 nucleotides are TGCAGTGCCTCTACAGGGGGCATAGAGACCCAGTACTTC. This gives the protein CSASTGGIETQYF.

V is TRBV24-1 and J is TRBJ2-1, with 14 positions matching TRBD2. The V gene end was trimmed by 5 bases and the J gene end by 12 bases; junction bases not matched to a gene: 8. CDR1 and CDR2 (germline): KGHDR, SFDVKD. CDR3 length: 15 residues. The CDR3: CATSGGTSGRGRQFF. CDR3 in DNA: TGTGCCACCAGTGGAGGGACTAGCGGGAGAGGGAGGCAGTTCTTC.

The V gene is TRBV13, the J gene TRBJ1-2; a weak D match, TRBD1 (6 bases). V was pared by 5 bases and J by 6 bases, with 10 bases between. This CDR3 is 12 amino acids long. Per the germline V gene, CDR1 is PRHDT and CDR2 is FYEKMQ (reference sequence). This CDR3 reads CASSGGGNGYTF. The DNA for the CDR3 is TGTGCCAGCAGCGGAGGGGGAAATGGCTACACCTTC.

The CDR3 protein is CSAIKGTDYEQYF. In DNA, the CDR3 is TGCAGTGCCATCAAAGGGACAGACTACGAGCAGTACTTC. The chain joins TRBV20-1 to TRBJ2-7, with 7 bases matching TRBD1. J was trimmed by 3 bases and V by 6 bases; bases with no gene match: 8. The germline gives CDR1 DFQATT, CDR2 SNEGSKA (reference sequence). This CDR3 contains 13 residues.

The V gene is TRBV11-2, the J gene TRBJ2-5; TRBD2 matches at 9 bases. Trimming took 1 base from V and 3 from J; bases not matched to a gene: 9. Germline CDR1 reads SGHAT; CDR2 reads FQNNGV. This CDR3 region has 17 residues. CDR3 nucleotides: TGTGCCAGCAGCTTAGGGACGGGGCGGGGGGGTAAAGAGACCCAGTACTTC. Translation: CASSLGTGRGGKETQYF.

The J gene is TRBJ1-4, the V gene TRBV7-2; possibly TRBD1 for D (5 bases). The CDR3 has 15 residues. The ends were cut back, 4 bases at V and 2 bases at J, with 11 bases in the middle. CDR1 and CDR2 (germline): SGHTA, FQGNSA. The CDR3 region has the DNA TGTGCCAGCAGCTGGACGGGGGGTACTAATGAAAAACTGTTTTTT. Translating it yields CASSWTGGTNEKLFF.

V and J are TRBV12-3 or TRBV12-4 and TRBJ1-2, with 8 positions matching TRBD1. The CDR3 length is 13 residues. V lost 5 bases, J lost 1 base, and 0 bases stayed unmatched. The CDR3 bases are TGTGCCAGCAGTGGACAGGGTAACTATGGCTACACCTTC. Amino acid sequence: CASSGQGNYGYTF.

In its sample, this clonotype was seen a few times. This chain connects TRBV7-2 to TRBJ1-1; D unclear. Trimming left V 1 base short and J 1 base short, with 16 bases between. Germline V CDR1 and CDR2: SGHTA, FQGNSA. This CDR3 spans 17 amino acids. This CDR3 is CASSLERGIGPNTEAFF. Written as DNA, the CDR3 is TGTGCCAGCAGCTTAGAGCGCGGTATAGGCCCGAACACTGAAGCTTTCTTT.

This clonotype was detected a few times. The chain joins TRBV29-1 to TRBJ1-4; 7 nucleotides match TRBD1. There are 13 residues in the CDR3. CDR1 is SQVTM and CDR2 is ANQGSEA in the germline V gene. Trimming took 6 bases from V and 8 from J; bases not matched to a gene: 9. CDR3 amino acids: CSVNLGQKEKLFF. The DNA of the CDR3 is TGCAGCGTAAATCTGGGACAGAAGGAAAAACTGTTTTTT.

The V and J genes are TRBV10-3 and TRBJ1-4; tentatively, D is TRBD1 (5 bases). The CDR3 sequence is 14 residues long. The V end lost 2 bases, the J end lost 7 bases, and 11 bases lay between the germline ends. Germline-derived CDR1 and CDR2 are ENHRY and SYGVKD. The CDR3 DNA reads TGTGCCATCAGTGAGAGGGGAGGAGGTGAAAAACTGTTTTTT. Its translation: CAISERGGGEKLFF.

The chain has TRBV27 and TRBJ2-3; possibly TRBD2 for D (6 bases). Trimming left V 7 bases short and J 2 bases short, with 10 bases between. CDR3 length: 13 residues. In germline, CDR1 is MNHEY, CDR2 SMNVEV (reference sequence). CDR3 loop: CASKLGLTDTQYF. CDR3 DNA: TGTGCCAGCAAGCTGGGACTCACAGATACGCAGTATTTT.

The CDR3 bases are TGTGCCAGCTCGGGACTAGCGGGGGGTTTCGATGAGCAGTTCTTC. Translation gives CASSGLAGGFDEQFF. The chain has TRBV6-2 or TRBV6-3 and TRBJ2-1; TRBD2 matches at 15 bases. Germline V gene lookup returns CDR1 MNHEY and CDR2 SVGEGT. The J segment lost 8 bases and the V segment lost 8 bases, leaving 7 bases of the junction unmatched. The CDR3 consists of 15 residues.

The chain couples TRBV5-1 to TRBJ2-3; 7 bases fit TRBD1. The CDR3 is made up of 14 amino acids. CDR1 and CDR2 (germline): SGHRS, YFSETQ. The V gene end was trimmed by 4 bases and the J gene end by 1 base; junction bases not matched to a gene: 3. CDR3 DNA: TGCGCCAGCAGCATCACAGGGGGCACAGATACGCAGTATTTT. Protein product: CASSITGGTDTQYF.

This chain joins TRBV5-6 and TRBJ1-2; unclear D gene. The germline V gene has CDR1 SGHDT and CDR2 YYEEEE. CDR3 size: 14 residues. Trimming took off 0 bases at V and 3 bases at J, with 9 bases between the two ends. Here the CDR3 DNA reads TGTGCCAGCAGCTTGGCCGCAGACTACTATGGCTACACCTTC. It codes for CASSLAADYYGYTF.

This clonotype has at least ten counts. The J gene is TRBJ2-7, the V gene TRBV11-2; TRBD1 or TRBD2 may be the D gene (5 bases each). The CDR3 runs 13 residues. Deletions cut 5 bases from V and 6 bases from J, with 14 bases between. Germline-derived CDR1 and CDR2 are SGHAT and FQNNGV. The CDR3 is CASSPLRGGEQYF. In DNA form, the CDR3 reads TGTGCCAGCAGCCCCCTACGGGGCGGCGAGCAGTACTTC.

This clonotype was counted a single time. The chain joins TRBV5-1 to TRBJ1-2, with D possibly matching TRBD1 (5 bases). Germline lookup yields CDR1 SGHRS and CDR2 YFSETQ. V gave up 0 bases and J gave up 4 bases, with 13 bases separating them. This CDR3 has 15 residues. CDR3 loop: CASSLVQGGSYGYTF. DNA of the CDR3: TGCGCCAGCAGCTTGGTTCAGGGAGGTAGCTATGGCTACACCTTC. Full variable domain (outside the CDR3, taken from reference TRBV5-1 and TRBJ1-2): KAGVTQTPRYLIKTRGQQVTLSCSPISGHRSVSWYQQTPGQGLQFLFEYFSETQRNKGNFPGRFSGRQFSNSRSEMNVSTLELGDSALYLCASSLVQGGSYGYTFGSGTRLTVV.

This clonotype was counted a few times. Here the CDR3 reads CASSTAGTYEQYF. CDR3 DNA sequence: TGTGCCAGCAGTACGGCGGGGACCTACGAGCAGTACTTC. V and J are TRBV2 and TRBJ2-5, with D possibly TRBD2 on 6 matching bases. The end of the DNA aligns better with TRBJ2-7, so the J call may be wrong. This CDR3 contains 13 residues. Germline values: CDR1 SNHLY, CDR2 FYNNEI.

V is TRBV5-6 and J is TRBJ2-1; tentative D call: TRBD2 (5 bases). The CDR3 loop spans 13 amino acids. Looked up from germline, CDR1 is SGHDT and CDR2 is YYEEEE. V lost 4 bases to trimming and J lost 7 bases, with 12 bases between them. CDR3 loop: CASSLREWNEQFF. The CDR3 DNA follows: TGTGCCAGCAGCCTAAGGGAGTGGAATGAGCAGTTCTTC.

This clonotype has only a few counts. The V gene is TRBV20-1, the J gene TRBJ1-1, with a tentative D call TRBD1 (5 bases). The CDR3 runs 14 residues. CDR1 and CDR2 (germline): DFQATT, SNEGSKA (reference sequence). The V end was cut by 0 bases, the J end by 4 bases, with 12 bases between. CDR3 DNA sequence: TGCAGTGCTAGAGATCCTGGCAGGGCCACTGAAGCTTTCTTT. Translated: CSARDPGRATEAFF.

This clonotype has just a few counts. This chain connects TRBV4-1 to TRBJ2-7, with TRBD2 matching over 7 bases. The trim removed 3 bases at V and 2 bases at J, leaving 16 bases unmatched. In germline, CDR1 is MGHRA, CDR2 YSYEKL. The CDR3 has 18 amino acids. CDR3 residues: CASSHHGPTSEVPYEQYF. The CDR3 nucleotides read TGCGCCAGCAGCCACCATGGGCCAACTAGCGAGGTCCCCTACGAGCAGTACTTC.

J is TRBJ2-3 and V is TRBV14; weak D call: TRBD2 (5 bases). CDR3 length: 17 residues. CDR1 is SGHDN, CDR2 FVKESK, per germline. The ends were cut back, 6 bases at V and 3 bases at J, with 22 bases in the middle. This chain's CDR3 is CASSQPGDSVRTDTQYF. CDR3 in DNA: TGTGCCAGCAGTCAACCCGGGGATAGCGTAAGAACAGATACGCAGTATTTT.

The J gene is TRBJ2-5, the V gene TRBV12-3 or TRBV12-4; D might be TRBD2 (6 bases). The CDR3 runs 12 residues. Deletions cut 6 bases from V and 7 bases from J, with 12 bases between. CDR3 nucleotides: TGTGCCAGCAGACTAGCTGGGGGGACCCAGTACTTC. It yields the protein CASRLAGGTQYF.

This clonotype has only a few counts. The chain links TRBV6-2 or TRBV6-3 to TRBJ1-5; D is ambiguous. Trimming removed 0 bases at V and 1 base at J, with 7 bases between. The CDR3 runs 15 residues. Germline CDR1 is MNHEY and CDR2 is SVGEGT. The CDR3 spells CASSYSPLSNQPQHF. DNA of the CDR3: TGTGCCAGCAGTTACTCCCCGCTGAGCAATCAGCCCCAGCATTTT.

This chain links TRBV27 with TRBJ1-2; D ambiguous. Germline V CDR1 and CDR2: MNHEY, SMNVEV (reference sequence). V lost 6 bases, J lost 2 bases, and 16 bases lay in between. The CDR3 is made up of 15 amino acids. The CDR3 nucleotides read TGTGCCAGCAGCCCCCGTGCTTGGGAGAACTATGGCTACACCTTC. Translated, it gives CASSPRAWENYGYTF.

The chain recombines TRBV7-2 with TRBJ2-5; either TRBD1 or TRBD2 may fit D (6 bases each). The J call is uncertain, as TRBJ2-1 better fits the DNA end. Germline assignment: CDR1 SGHTA and CDR2 FQGNSA. This CDR3 is 16 amino acids long. For the CDR3, the DNA is TGTGCCAGCAGCTTAAGTTGGGGGGCCACAATGGGAGAGCAGTTCTTC. Protein: CASSLSWGATMGEQFF.